A selection of T cell receptor beta chains follows, all from one sample in a study of blood T cell repertoires in COVID-19. TCRdb's copy holds only in-frame clones and misses some; the assay was immunoSEQ multiplex PCR. The data contain 90,000 to 100,000 clones, roughly nine tenths of them singletons. Sequencing input: peripheral blood. These receptors came from a man aged 45-65 years with COVID-19, enrolled during active disease. The CDR3 runs from the conserved cysteine through the conserved F or W. A D gene is named only where the DNA matches it firmly. A row's size may be missing; if present it is once, few, many or a size class.

J,size,V,D,DNA,CDR3
TRBJ2-1,few,TRBV19,.,TGTGCCAGTAGTATAGCAGGGATTTCCTACAATGAGCAGTTCTTC,CASSIAGISYNEQFF
TRBJ2-6,.,TRBV9,.,TGTGCCAGCAGCGTAGGGTCACACTCTGGGGCCAACGTCCTGACTTTC,CASSVGSHSGANVLTF
TRBJ1-2,.,TRBV30,TRBD1,TGTGCCTGGAGACGACAGGGAGCATACTATGGCTACACCTTC,CAWRRQGAYYGYTF
TRBJ1-2,.,TRBV6-5,.,TGTGCCAGCAGTTACTCGTACAGCTCTAACTATGGCTACACCTTC,CASSYSYSSNYGYTF
TRBJ1-5,.,TRBV19,.,TGTGCCAGTAGTCCAGGGTGGGCTAATCAGCCCCAGCATTTT,CASSPGWANQPQHF
TRBJ1-1,.,TRBV14,TRBD1,TGTGCCAGCAGCCAGTACAGGGGGCTACGCACTGAAGCTTTCTTT,CASSQYRGLRTEAFF
TRBJ2-7,.,TRBV5-1,TRBD1,TGCGCCAGCAGCGCCCAAGGACAGGCCCGAAGCTCCTACGAGCAGTACTTC,CASSAQGQARSSYEQYF
TRBJ2-5,.,TRBV13,.,TGTGCCAGCAGCACCCAACCGGGCCACAGGGCCGGGGAGACCCAGTACTTC,CASSTQPGHRAGETQYF
TRBJ1-2,.,TRBV3-1/TRBV3-2,.,TGTGCCAGCAGCCAAGTGAACGCCGAGAGAAGCTTC,CASSQVNAERSF
TRBJ1-5,.,TRBV6-5,.,TGTGCCAGCAGCCCAGGGATCGGCAATCAGCCCCAGCATTTT,CASSPGIGNQPQHF
TRBJ2-1,.,TRBV19,TRBD1,TGTGCCAGTAGTACGGGACAGAGCTCCTACAATGAGCAGTTCTTC,CASSTGQSSYNEQFF
TRBJ1-2,.,TRBV27,.,TGTGCCAGCAGTTTATCTTGGAGGGACTATGGCTACACCTTC,CASSLSWRDYGYTF
TRBJ1-5,.,TRBV21-1,.,TGTGCCAGCAGCAAGGGACAGTTGGATCAGCCCCAGCATTTT,CASSKGQLDQPQHF
TRBJ2-3,few,TRBV28,.,TGTGCCAGCAGTCCCCCTTCCCGGGGGTTTACAGATACGCAGTATTTT,CASSPPSRGFTDTQYF
TRBJ2-7,once,TRBV5-1,.,TGCGCCAGCAGCTCGGCGGGGAGCTACGAGCAGTACTTC,CASSSAGSYEQYF
TRBJ1-6,once,TRBV6-1,.,TGTGCCAGCAGTGAATTCTTCAGGGTTGCACCCCTCCACTTT,CASSEFFRVAPLHF
TRBJ1-3,.,TRBV18,.,TGTGCCAGCTCACCTAGTACAGGGATTGCGGGAAACACCATATATTTT,CASSPSTGIAGNTIYF
TRBJ2-7,.,TRBV20-1,.,TGCAGTGCGGGGAGCTCCTACGAGCAGTACTTC,CSAGSSYEQYF
TRBJ1-4,.,TRBV27,TRBD1,TGTGCCAGCAGTTTGACTCCAGGGGGTGAAAAACTGTTTTTT,CASSLTPGGEKLFF
TRBJ1-2,few,TRBV19,TRBD1,TGTGCCAGTAGAATGGGACAGACCTATGGCTACACCTTC,CASRMGQTYGYTF
TRBJ2-1,.,TRBV4-2,TRBD2,TGTGCCAGCAGCCAAGCCCCCGAGTTGCGGGGGAACAATGAGCAGTTCTTC,CASSQAPELRGNNEQFF
TRBJ2-1,.,TRBV19,.,TGTGCCAGTAGTAAAAGCGGCAATACCTACAATGAGCAGTTCTTC,CASSKSGNTYNEQFF
TRBJ1-2,.,TRBV28,.,TGTGCCAGCGGGGCCAGTCCTAACTATGGCTACACCTTC,CASGASPNYGYTF
TRBJ1-2,few,TRBV5-1,.,TGCGCCAGCAGCTCCGACAGCTATGGCTACACCTTC,CASSSDSYGYTF
TRBJ2-7,once,TRBV10-3,.,TGTGCCATCAGTGAGGGCGGCTACGAGCAGTACTTC,CAISEGGYEQYF
TRBJ1-3,once,TRBV11-2,.,TGTGCCAGCAGCTTAGGGGACAAGAAGGAGAGTTTATATTTT,CASSLGDKKESLYF
TRBJ2-2,few,TRBV7-3,.,TGTGCCAGCAGCCCCGCCCGGACGGGGAAGGGGGAGCTGTTTTTT,CASSPARTGKGELFF
TRBJ1-2,.,TRBV14,.,TGTGCCAGCAGCCTAGGGGGAGCTAACTATGGCTACACCTTC,CASSLGGANYGYTF
TRBJ2-1,.,TRBV27,.,TGTGCCAGCAGTGGGACAGGGCTAGCGGGGCTCTACAATGAGCAGTTCTTC,CASSGTGLAGLYNEQFF
TRBJ2-7,.,TRBV18,.,TGTGCCAGCTCACCACGGGGCAGGGGCTACGAGCAGTACTTC,CASSPRGRGYEQYF
TRBJ1-5,few,TRBV12-3/TRBV12-4,.,TGTGCCAGCAGTCTCTCTGGGGGCCAGCCCCAGCATTTT,CASSLSGGQPQHF
TRBJ2-1,.,TRBV9,TRBD2,TGTGCCAGCAGCCCCAGGACTAGCGGGGGGGAGCAGTTCTTC,CASSPRTSGGEQFF
TRBJ1-3,once,TRBV3-1/TRBV3-2,.,TGTGCCAGCAGAAACAGGTTATCTGGTAGAGCTGGAAACACCATATATTTT,CASRNRLSGRAGNTIYF
TRBJ2-6,.,TRBV6-1,.,TGTGCCAGCAGTGAACAGGGTTCTGGGGCCAACGTCCTGACTTTC,CASSEQGSGANVLTF
TRBJ1-2,.,TRBV28,TRBD1,TGTGCCAGCAGTCCAGGACAGGGGGCCCTCCCCTTCTATGGCTACACCTTC,CASSPGQGALPFYGYTF
TRBJ2-2,.,TRBV5-4,TRBD2,TGTGCCAGCAGCCCCGGGGGGGCCCAGGGCACCGGGGAGCTGTTTTTT,CASSPGGAQGTGELFF
TRBJ2-1,.,TRBV19,.,TGTGCCAGTAGTAATAGGCCAGGCAATGAGCAGTTCTTC,CASSNRPGNEQFF